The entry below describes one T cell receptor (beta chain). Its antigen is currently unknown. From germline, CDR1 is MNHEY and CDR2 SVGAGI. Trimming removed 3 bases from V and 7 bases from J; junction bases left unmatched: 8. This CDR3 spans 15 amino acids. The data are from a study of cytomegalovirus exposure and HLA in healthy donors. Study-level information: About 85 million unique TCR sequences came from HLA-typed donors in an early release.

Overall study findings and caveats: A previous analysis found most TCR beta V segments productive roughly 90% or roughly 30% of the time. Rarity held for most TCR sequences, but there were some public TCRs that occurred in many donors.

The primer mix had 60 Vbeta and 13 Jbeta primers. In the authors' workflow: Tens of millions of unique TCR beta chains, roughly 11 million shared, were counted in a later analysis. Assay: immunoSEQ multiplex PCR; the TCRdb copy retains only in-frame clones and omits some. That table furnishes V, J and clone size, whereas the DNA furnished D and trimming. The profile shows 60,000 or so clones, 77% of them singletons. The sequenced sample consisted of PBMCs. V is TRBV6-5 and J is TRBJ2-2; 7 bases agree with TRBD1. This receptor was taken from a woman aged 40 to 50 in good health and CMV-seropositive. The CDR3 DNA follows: TGTGCCAGCAGTTATCGAACAGGGGACAACGGGGAGCTGTTTTTT. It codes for CASSYRTGDNGELFF.